The 9 T cell receptor beta chains below were found in one sample sequenced in a study of control samples from healthy donors and cancer patients. Repertoires were generated with immunoSEQ multiplex PCR, while TCRdb's copy carries only in-frame clones and drops some. The sample carries about 82,000 clones, 90% to 95% recorded once. The sample comprised blood. The receptors were sampled from a woman under 30 in good health.

The count of this clone is one. The J gene is TRBJ2-5, the V gene TRBV10-3, with D tentatively TRBD1 or TRBD2 (6 bases each). V dropped 4 bases and J dropped 13 bases, with 25 bases sitting between them. The length of the CDR3 is 15 residues. Germline V gene data show CDR1 as ENHRY and CDR2 as SYGVKD. The CDR3 nucleotides read TGTGCCATCAGTGCCCCAAGGGGGGAAAAGGGAGGACGGTACTTC. It codes for CAISAPRGEKGGRYF.

The chain has TRBV25-1 and TRBJ2-7; 7 bases line up with TRBD2. Germline V gives CDR1 MGHDK, CDR2 SYGVNS. V was clipped by 4 bases and J by 2 bases; unmatched bases: 8. CDR3 length equals 15 residues. The CDR3 coding sequence is TGTGCCAGCAGTGGGGGGGGTCAGGGCCCCTACGAGCAGTACTTC. This encodes CASSGGGQGPYEQYF.

As to this clone: The junction departs from the called germline gene at one end, perhaps through a read error. The V gene is TRBV19, the J gene TRBJ2-3; D is unresolved. The CDR3 sequence is 12 residues long. Germline loops: CDR1 LNHDA, CDR2 SQIVND (reference sequence). The CDR3 sequence: CASSLDVDTQYF. The CDR3 DNA is TGTGCCAGTAGTCTAGACGTCGATACGCAGTATTTT.

The genes are TRBV2 and TRBJ2-7; D might be TRBD1 (5 bases). CDR3 length equals 14 residues. Germline V gene sequence: CDR1 SNHLY, CDR2 FYNNEI. The ends were cut back, 6 bases at V and 3 bases at J, with 15 bases in the middle. The CDR3 region has the DNA TGTGCCAGCAGAGGGGTGGGGTCCCACTACGAGCAGTACTTC. It yields the protein CASRGVGSHYEQYF.

The V call is TRBV21-1, the J call TRBJ1-5; the table's D call TRBD1 went unverified against the DNA. TRBV21-1 is assigned pseudogene status. There are 17 residues in the CDR3. The CDR3 here is CASSKNGWAGSNQPQHF. In DNA form, the CDR3 reads TGTGCCAGCAGCAAAAACGGCTGGGCCGGCAGCAATCAGCCCCAGCATTTT.

This clone was seen a single time. The J gene is TRBJ1-3, the V gene TRBV21-1; TRBD1, the table's D call, lacks a check against the DNA. TRBV21-1 has pseudogene status. This CDR3 has 13 amino acids. The CDR3 DNA follows: TGTGCCAGCACGAAACAGGGGGCAGACACCATATATTTT. Protein: CASTKQGADTIYF.

The gene calls are TRBV6-1 and TRBJ2-3; D gene uncertain. Germline CDR1 and CDR2: MNHNS and SASEGT. The CDR3 loop spans 15 amino acids. V lost 3 bases to trimming and J lost 0 bases, with 10 bases between them. DNA for the CDR3: TGTGCCAGCAGTGAGATTTTTCTCAGCACAGATACGCAGTATTTT. Translating it yields CASSEIFLSTDTQYF.

The chain joins TRBV11-2 to TRBJ2-3; D is ambiguous. The CDR3 runs to 17 residues. The V end lost 0 bases, the J end lost 0 bases, and 13 bases lay between the germline ends. Germline V CDR1 and CDR2: SGHAT, FQNNGV. In nucleotides, the CDR3 is TGTGCCAGCAGCTTAGATGGGCAGCGCCCCAGCACAGATACGCAGTATTTT. Protein: CASSLDGQRPSTDTQYF.

The chain joins TRBV24-1 to TRBJ1-5; no reliable D call. Per germline, CDR1 KGHDR and CDR2 SFDVKD. There are 13 residues in the CDR3. V gave up 7 bases and J gave up 1 base, with 7 bases separating them. CDR3: CATSLTSNQPQHF. CDR3 coding DNA: TGTGCCACCAGCCTAACCAGCAATCAGCCCCAGCATTTT.